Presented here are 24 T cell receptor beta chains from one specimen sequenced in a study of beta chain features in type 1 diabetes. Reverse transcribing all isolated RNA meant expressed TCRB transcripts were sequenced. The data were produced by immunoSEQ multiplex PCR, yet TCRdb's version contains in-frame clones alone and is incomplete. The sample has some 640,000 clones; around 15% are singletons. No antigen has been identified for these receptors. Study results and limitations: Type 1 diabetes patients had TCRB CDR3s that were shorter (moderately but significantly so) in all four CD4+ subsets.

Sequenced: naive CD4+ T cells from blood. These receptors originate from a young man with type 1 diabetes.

CDR3 nucleotide sequence: TGTGCCACCAGCAGAGAGAATGGGAATTCACCCCTCCACTTT. Translating it yields CATSRENGNSPLHF. The V call is TRBV15, the J call TRBJ1-6; D call uncertain. V was clipped by 0 bases and J by 7 bases, with 7 bases between them. CDR1 LNHNV and CDR2 YYDKDF come from the germline V gene (reference sequence). CDR3 length: 14 amino acids.

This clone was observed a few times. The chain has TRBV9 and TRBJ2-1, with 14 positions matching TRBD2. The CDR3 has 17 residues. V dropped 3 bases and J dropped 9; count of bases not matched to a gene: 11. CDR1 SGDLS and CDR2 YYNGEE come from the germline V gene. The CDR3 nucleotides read TGTGCCAGCAGCGCCGGATTGGGACTAGCGGGGGTCGTTGAGCAGTTCTTC. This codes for CASSAGLGLAGVVEQFF.

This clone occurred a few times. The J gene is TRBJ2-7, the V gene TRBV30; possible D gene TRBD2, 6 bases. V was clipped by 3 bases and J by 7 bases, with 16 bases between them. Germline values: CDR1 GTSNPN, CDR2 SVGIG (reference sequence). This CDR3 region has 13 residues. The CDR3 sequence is CAWSPGGAGEQYF. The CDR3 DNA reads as TGTGCCTGGAGCCCCGGCGGGGCTGGGGAGCAGTACTTC.

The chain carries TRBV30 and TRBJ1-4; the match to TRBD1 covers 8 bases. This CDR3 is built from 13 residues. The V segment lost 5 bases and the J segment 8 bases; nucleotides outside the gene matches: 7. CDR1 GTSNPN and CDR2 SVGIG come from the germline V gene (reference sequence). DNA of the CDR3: TGTGCCTGGGATCAGGGGGCACGGGAAAAACTGTTTTTT. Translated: CAWDQGAREKLFF.

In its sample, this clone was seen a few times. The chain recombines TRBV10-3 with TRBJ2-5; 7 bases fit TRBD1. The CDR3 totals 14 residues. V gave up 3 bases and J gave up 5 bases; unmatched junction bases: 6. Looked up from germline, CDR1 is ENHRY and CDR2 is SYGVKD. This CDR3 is CAISDRDRVETQYF. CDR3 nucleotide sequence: TGTGCCATCAGTGATCGCGACAGGGTCGAGACCCAGTACTTC.

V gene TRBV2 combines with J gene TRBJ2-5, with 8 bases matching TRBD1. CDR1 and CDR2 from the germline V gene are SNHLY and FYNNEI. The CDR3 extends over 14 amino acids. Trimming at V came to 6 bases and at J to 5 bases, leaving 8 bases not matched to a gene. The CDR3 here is CASREGRGHETQYF. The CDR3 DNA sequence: TGTGCCAGCAGGGAGGGCAGGGGGCACGAGACCCAGTACTTC.

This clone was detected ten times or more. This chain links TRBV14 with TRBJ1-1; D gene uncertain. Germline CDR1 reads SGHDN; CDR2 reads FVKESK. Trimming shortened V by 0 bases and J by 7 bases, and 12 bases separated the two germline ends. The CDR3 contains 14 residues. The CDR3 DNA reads TGTGCCAGCAGCCAAGAACATTGGGATTATGAAGCTTTCTTT. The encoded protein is CASSQEHWDYEAFF. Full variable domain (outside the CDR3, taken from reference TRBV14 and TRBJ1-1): EAGVTQFPSHSVIEKGQTVTLRCDPISGHDNLYWYRRVMGKEIKFLLHFVKESKQDESGMPNNRFLAERTGGTYSTLKVQPAELEDSGVYFCASSQEHWDYEAFFGQGTRLTVV.

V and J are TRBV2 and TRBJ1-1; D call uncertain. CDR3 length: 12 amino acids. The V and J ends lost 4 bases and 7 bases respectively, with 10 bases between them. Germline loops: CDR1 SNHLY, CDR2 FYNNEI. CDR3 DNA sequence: TGTGCCAGCAGTGGGGCTGGGTATGAAGCTTTCTTT. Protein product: CASSGAGYEAFF.

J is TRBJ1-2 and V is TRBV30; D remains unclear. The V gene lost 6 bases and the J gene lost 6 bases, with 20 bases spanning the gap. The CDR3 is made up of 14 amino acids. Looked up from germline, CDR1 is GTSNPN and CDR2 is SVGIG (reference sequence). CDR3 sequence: CACSLLDPGNGYTF. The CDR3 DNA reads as TGTGCCTGTAGCTTACTAGACCCGGGGAATGGCTACACCTTC.

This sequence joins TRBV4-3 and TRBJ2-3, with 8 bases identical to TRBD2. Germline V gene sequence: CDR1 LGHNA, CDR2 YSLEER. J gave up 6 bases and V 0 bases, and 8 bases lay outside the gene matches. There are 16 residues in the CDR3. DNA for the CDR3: TGCGCCAGCAGCCAAGATCGGATGGCTAGCGGGGATACGCAGTATTTT. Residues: CASSQDRMASGDTQYF.

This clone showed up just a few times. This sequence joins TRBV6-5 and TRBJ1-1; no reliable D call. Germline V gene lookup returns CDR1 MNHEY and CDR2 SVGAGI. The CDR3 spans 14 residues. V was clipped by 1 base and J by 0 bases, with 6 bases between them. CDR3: CASSYYAVNTEAFF. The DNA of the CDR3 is TGTGCCAGCAGTTACTACGCAGTGAACACTGAAGCTTTCTTT.

The DNA of the CDR3 is TGCAGCGTTGAACATGGGGGACAGGGGCGTGAAAAACTGTTTTTT. Its translation is CSVEHGGQGREKLFF. The chain recombines TRBV29-1 with TRBJ1-4; 10 nucleotides match TRBD1. The germline V gene encodes CDR1 SQVTM and CDR2 ANQGSEA. V was clipped by 2 bases and J by 7 bases; unmatched bases: 7. The CDR3 has 15 residues.

In nucleotides, the CDR3 is TGTGCCAGCAGTTACCGGGGAGGGACAGCGGACATTCAGTACTTC. Its protein product is CASSYRGGTADIQYF. The gene calls are TRBV6-5 and TRBJ2-4; either TRBD1 or TRBD2 may supply D (7 bases each). This CDR3 is 15 amino acids long. Trimming removed 2 bases from V and 8 bases from J, with 16 bases in between. Looked up from germline, CDR1 is MNHEY and CDR2 is SVGAGI.

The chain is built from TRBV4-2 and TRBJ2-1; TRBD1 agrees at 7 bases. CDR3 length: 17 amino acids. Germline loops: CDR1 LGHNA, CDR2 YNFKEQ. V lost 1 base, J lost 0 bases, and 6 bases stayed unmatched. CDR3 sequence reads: CASSQALQGTSYNEQFF. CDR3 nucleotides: TGTGCCAGCAGCCAAGCTTTACAGGGGACCTCCTACAATGAGCAGTTCTTC.

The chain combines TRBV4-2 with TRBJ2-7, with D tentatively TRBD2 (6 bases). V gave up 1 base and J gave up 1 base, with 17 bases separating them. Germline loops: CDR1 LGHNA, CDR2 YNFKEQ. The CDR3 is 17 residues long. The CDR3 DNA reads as TGTGCCAGCAGCCAAGTTTGGTTCGGGGGACCTTCCTACGAGCAGTACTTC. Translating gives CASSQVWFGGPSYEQYF.

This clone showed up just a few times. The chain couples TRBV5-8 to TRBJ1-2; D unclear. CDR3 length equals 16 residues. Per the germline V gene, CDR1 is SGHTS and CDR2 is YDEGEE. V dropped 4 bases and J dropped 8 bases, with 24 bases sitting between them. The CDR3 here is CASSPGRNGKTEGYTF. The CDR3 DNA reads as TGTGCCAGCAGCCCCGGAAGAAACGGCAAGACGGAGGGCTACACCTTC.

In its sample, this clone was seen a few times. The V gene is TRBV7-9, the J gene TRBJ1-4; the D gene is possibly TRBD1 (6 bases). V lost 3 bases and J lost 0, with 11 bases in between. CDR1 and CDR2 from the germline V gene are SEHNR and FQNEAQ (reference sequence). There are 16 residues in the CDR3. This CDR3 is CASSLTGPATNEKLFF. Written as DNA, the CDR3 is TGTGCCAGCAGCTTGACAGGTCCTGCAACTAATGAAAAACTGTTTTTT.

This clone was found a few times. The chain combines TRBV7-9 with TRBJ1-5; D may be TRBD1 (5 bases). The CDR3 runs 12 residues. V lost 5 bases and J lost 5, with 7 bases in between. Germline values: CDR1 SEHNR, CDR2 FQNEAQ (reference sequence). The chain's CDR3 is CASSIRDQPQHF. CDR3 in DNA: TGTGCCAGCAGCATCAGGGATCAGCCCCAGCATTTT. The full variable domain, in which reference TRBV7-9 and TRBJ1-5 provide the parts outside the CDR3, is DTGVSQNPRHKITKRGQNVTFRCDPISEHNRLYWYRQTLGQGPEFLTYFQNEAQLEKSRLLSDRFSAERPKGSFSTLEIQRTEQGDSAMYLCASSIRDQPQHFGDGTRLSIL.

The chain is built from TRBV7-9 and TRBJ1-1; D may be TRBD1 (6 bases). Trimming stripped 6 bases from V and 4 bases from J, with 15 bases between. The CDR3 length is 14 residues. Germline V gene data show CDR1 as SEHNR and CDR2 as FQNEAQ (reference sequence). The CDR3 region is CASSLLQGGTEAFF. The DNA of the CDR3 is TGTGCCAGCAGTCTCCTACAGGGAGGCACTGAAGCTTTCTTT.

CDR3 in amino acids: CASSLDSGEQYF. CDR3 DNA sequence: TGTGCCAGCAGCCTCGACAGTGGCGAGCAGTACTTC. The rearrangement links TRBV11-3 to TRBJ2-7; TRBD1 is a possible D gene (5 bases). Germline assignment: CDR1 SGHNT and CDR2 YENEEA. Deletions cut 5 bases from V and 6 bases from J, with 11 bases between. The CDR3 sequence is 12 residues long.

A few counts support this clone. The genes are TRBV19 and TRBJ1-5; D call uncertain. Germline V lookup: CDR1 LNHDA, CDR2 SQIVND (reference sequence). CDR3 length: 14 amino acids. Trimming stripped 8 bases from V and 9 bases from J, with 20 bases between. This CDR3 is CASSSNMANPPQHF. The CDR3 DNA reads TGTGCCAGTTCCTCTAACATGGCGAACCCGCCCCAGCATTTT.

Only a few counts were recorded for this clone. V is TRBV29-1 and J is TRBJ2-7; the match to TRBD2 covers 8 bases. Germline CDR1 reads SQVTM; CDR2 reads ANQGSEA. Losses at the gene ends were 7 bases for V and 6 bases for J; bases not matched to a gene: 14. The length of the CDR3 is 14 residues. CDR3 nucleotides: TGCAGCGCCGGGGCGCGGGGGGCTGGATCCGAGCAGTACTTC. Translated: CSAGARGAGSEQYF.

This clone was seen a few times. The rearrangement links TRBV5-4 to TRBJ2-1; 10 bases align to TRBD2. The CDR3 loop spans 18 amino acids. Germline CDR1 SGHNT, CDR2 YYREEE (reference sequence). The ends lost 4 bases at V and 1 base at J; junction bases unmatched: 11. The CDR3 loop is CASSPGLALAASYNEQFF. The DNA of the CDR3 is TGTGCCAGCAGCCCGGGACTAGCGTTAGCGGCGTCCTACAATGAGCAGTTCTTC.

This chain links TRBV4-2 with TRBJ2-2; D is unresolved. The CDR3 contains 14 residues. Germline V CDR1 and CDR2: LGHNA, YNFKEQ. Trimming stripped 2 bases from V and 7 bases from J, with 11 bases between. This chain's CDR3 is CASSQYQASGELFF. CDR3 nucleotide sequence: TGTGCCAGCAGCCAATACCAGGCCAGCGGGGAGCTGTTTTTT.